These 15 T cell receptor beta chains were all obtained from the same sample, sequenced in a study of Graves' ophthalmopathy and Graves' hyperthyroidism. RNA transcripts were the template, and TCR beta CDR3 regions were amplified from them. The first round was an RT-PCR with HTBI primers, and the second round was a multiplex PCR. TCRdb re-called the multiplex PCR reads through MiXCR, storing one row per CDR3 protein. Counted here are about 390,000 distinct CDR3 sequences, roughly 15% occurring once; the ten biggest clones make up 5.5% to 8%. Specimen: peripheral blood. The receptors come from a woman aged 18-29 years with stable Graves' hyperthyroidism.

In this sample, this clonotype turned up many times. The chain employs TRBV6-2 or TRBV6-3 and TRBJ2-7; no reliable D call. V lost 1 base, J lost 3 bases, and 10 bases lay in between. This CDR3 is 14 amino acids long. Per germline, CDR1 MNHEY and CDR2 SVGEGT. In DNA form, the CDR3 reads TGTGCCAGCAGTTACTTGGCAAACGGCTACGAGCAGTACTTC. This codes for CASSYLANGYEQYF.

The sample holds a few counts of this clonotype. The rearrangement joins TRBV6-1 to TRBJ1-1; TRBD1 matches at 9 bases. Germline CDR1 MNHNS, CDR2 SASEGT. J lost 5 bases, V lost 8 bases, and 6 bases had no gene match. There are 13 residues in the CDR3. CDR3 in DNA: TGTGCCAGCGGACAGGGGAGGGGGACTGAAGCTTTCTTT. Translation gives CASGQGRGTEAFF.

This clonotype has ten or more counts. This sequence joins TRBV19 and TRBJ1-1; no reliable D call. In germline, CDR1 is LNHDA, CDR2 SQIVND (reference sequence). Deletions cut 6 bases from V and 1 base from J, with 12 bases between. The CDR3 spans 14 residues. CDR3 protein: CASSSGGGNTEAFF. The CDR3 DNA is TGTGCCAGTAGCTCCGGCGGCGGGAACACTGAAGCTTTCTTT.

To note about this clonotype: A much larger clonotype is one base distant, so this may be a read error. The chain joins TRBV11-1 to TRBJ1-1; perhaps TRBD1 as D (5 bases). Germline V gene sequence: CDR1 SGHAT, CDR2 FQDESV (reference sequence). The CDR3 is made up of 13 amino acids. The CDR3, as DNA: TGTGCCAGCAGCTTATGGGCGGACACTGAAGCTTGCTTT. Translation: CASSLWADTEACF.

This clonotype was recorded at least ten times. V is TRBV10-3 and J is TRBJ2-7; perhaps TRBD2 as D (6 bases). Trimming took 10 bases from V and 5 from J, leaving 12 bases between them. The CDR3 runs 11 residues. Germline V CDR1 and CDR2: ENHRY, SYGVKD. In DNA, the CDR3 is TGTGCCACTCATAGCGGACACGAGCAGTACTTC. Translating it yields CATHSGHEQYF.

This sequence joins TRBV5-1 and TRBJ2-2; D is possibly TRBD1 (5 bases). This CDR3 is 17 amino acids long. V lost 4 bases and J lost 3, with 19 bases in between. Germline CDR1 is SGHRS and CDR2 is YFSETQ. The CDR3 bases are TGCGCCAGCAGCCCGTTTTGGGCAGGGTTGGACACCGGGGAGCTGTTTTTT. This sequence encodes CASSPFWAGLDTGELFF. Full variable domain (rest looked up from reference TRBV5-1 and TRBJ2-2): KAGVTQTPRYLIKTRGQQVTLSCSPISGHRSVSWYQQTPGQGLQFLFEYFSETQRNKGNFPGRFSGRQFSNSRSEMNVSTLELGDSALYLCASSPFWAGLDTGELFFGEGSRLTVL.

V and J are TRBV5-5 and TRBJ1-1; D possibly corresponds to TRBD1 (6 bases). This CDR3 has 16 residues. Trimming shortened V by 4 bases and J by 1 base, and 17 bases separated the two germline ends. Per germline, CDR1 SGHKS and CDR2 YYEKEE (reference sequence). The chain's CDR3 is CASSLWTDFPNTEAFF. Here the CDR3 DNA reads TGTGCCAGCAGCCTATGGACAGATTTTCCGAACACTGAAGCTTTCTTT.

This clonotype has at least ten counts. A junction end diverges from the germline sequence, so it may reflect a read error. The V gene is TRBV7-7, the J gene TRBJ2-5, with TRBD1 matching 7 bases. The CDR3 has 14 residues. Germline CDR1 is SSHAT and CDR2 is FNYEAQ (reference sequence). The CDR3 loop reads CASSPTGAEETQYF. DNA of the CDR3: TGTGCTAGCAGCCCCACAGGGGCTGAGGAGACCCAGTACTTC.

The genes are TRBV12-3 or TRBV12-4 and TRBJ1-1; D is ambiguous. CDR3 length: 14 residues. The germline V and J ends were trimmed by 6 bases and 3 bases, with 14 bases remaining between them. In DNA, the CDR3 is TGTGCCAGCAGATTTAGGACGGGAGACACTGAAGCTTTCTTT. Its protein is CASRFRTGDTEAFF.

This clonotype has a handful of counts. The rearrangement joins TRBV4-1 to TRBJ1-2, with a possible D match to TRBD1 (5 bases). The CDR3 contains 15 residues. The V gene lost 4 bases and the J gene lost 4 bases, with 16 bases spanning the gap. CDR1 and CDR2 (germline): MGHRA, YSYEKL. CDR3 protein: CASSPARGWRYGYTF. CDR3 sequence (DNA): TGCGCCAGCAGCCCAGCTCGGGGCTGGCGCTATGGCTACACCTTC.

This clonotype was seen only a few times. The gene calls are TRBV20-1 and TRBJ1-2, with 7 bases aligning to TRBD1. V shed 3 bases and J 1 base; nucleotides not matched to a gene: 5. The germline V gene encodes CDR1 DFQATT and CDR2 SNEGSKA (reference sequence). CDR3 length equals 14 residues. The CDR3 coding sequence is TGCAGTGCTAGCCGTGGGACAGTTAACTATGGCTACACCTTC. As protein: CSASRGTVNYGYTF.

The gene calls are TRBV12-3 or TRBV12-4 and TRBJ1-5; 9 bases match TRBD1. The junction had 11 bases not matched to a gene; V was cut back by 5 bases and J by 0 bases. The CDR3 covers 18 residues. In nucleotides, the CDR3 is TGTGCCAGCAGTATATCCGGGACAGGGATTTATAGCAATCAGCCCCAGCATTTT. Its protein is CASSISGTGIYSNQPQHF.

This clonotype was counted a few times. The chain recombines TRBV10-3 with TRBJ2-4; TRBD2 matches 12 bases. Germline V gives CDR1 ENHRY, CDR2 SYGVKD. V trimming: 3 bases; J trimming: 0 bases; junction bases outside the gene matches: 15. The CDR3 loop spans 21 amino acids. CDR3: CAISDPASGGATNLAKNIQYF. CDR3 sequence (DNA): TGTGCCATCAGTGATCCGGCTAGCGGGGGGGCTACCAACTTAGCCAAAAACATTCAGTACTTC.

This clonotype was picked up many times. This chain links TRBV5-1 with TRBJ1-2; the match to TRBD1 covers 7 bases. Germline-derived CDR1 and CDR2 are SGHRS and YFSETQ. The CDR3 totals 16 residues. Trimming at V came to 4 bases and at J to 3 bases, leaving 12 bases not matched to a gene. CDR3 sequence (DNA): TGCGCCAGCAGCCTAGCCCGGGACAGTGGGGACTATGGCTACACCTTC. It specifies CASSLARDSGDYGYTF.

This clonotype showed up many times. The J gene is TRBJ2-5, the V gene TRBV7-3, with 9 positions matching TRBD1. V shed 7 bases and J 2 bases; nucleotides not matched to a gene: 11. The CDR3 consists of 16 residues. Germline CDR1 is SGHTA and CDR2 is FQGTGA. CDR3 amino acids: CASTPNGTGWQETQYF. Here the CDR3 DNA reads TGTGCCAGCACCCCTAACGGGACAGGGTGGCAAGAGACCCAGTACTTC. Filled out from reference TRBV7-3 and TRBJ2-5, the complete variable domain reads GAGVSQTPSNKVTEKGKYVELRCDPISGHTALYWYRQSLGQGPEFLIYFQGTGAADDSGLPNDRFFAVRPEGSVSTLKIQRTERGDSAVYLCASTPNGTGWQETQYFGPGTRLLVL.